The 27 T cell receptor beta chains given below trace back to one sample, sequenced in a study of OX40 agonist ivuxolimab in advanced cancers. The data were produced by immunoSEQ multiplex PCR, yet TCRdb's version contains in-frame clones alone and is incomplete. This table holds 80,000 to 100,000 clones, approximately 90% found once. Here the sequenced sample was CD4+ or CD8+ T cells sorted from blood, taken in a trial of the OX40 agonist ivuxolimab. Receptor source: an adult with an advanced solid tumor such as melanoma, head and neck, liver or kidney cancer.

The V call is TRBV5-1, the J call TRBJ1-3; D call uncertain. The CDR3 length is 17 residues. Germline-derived CDR1 and CDR2 are SGHRS and YFSETQ. V was shortened by 4 bases and J by 0 bases, with 17 bases between the two germline ends. For the CDR3, the DNA is TGCGCCAGCAGCCCGAGGACGGCGGCCTTCTCTGGAAACACCATATATTTT. Encoded protein: CASSPRTAAFSGNTIYF. Complete variable domain (other parts from reference TRBV5-1 and TRBJ1-3): KAGVTQTPRYLIKTRGQQVTLSCSPISGHRSVSWYQQTPGQGLQFLFEYFSETQRNKGNFPGRFSGRQFSNSRSEMNVSTLELGDSALYLCASSPRTAAFSGNTIYFGEGSWLTVV.

V is TRBV7-2 and J is TRBJ2-1; 9 bases are a match to TRBD1. This CDR3 is 15 amino acids long. J lost 4 bases, V lost 4 bases, and 5 bases had no gene match. Germline-derived CDR1 and CDR2 are SGHTA and FQGNSA. The CDR3 DNA reads as TGTGCCAGCAGCTGGGGACAGGGAGGATACAATGAGCAGTTCTTC. This gives the protein CASSWGQGGYNEQFF.

The chain uses TRBV7-2 and TRBJ2-1, with D unclear. The CDR3 runs 15 residues. Per the germline V gene, CDR1 is SGHTA and CDR2 is FQGNSA. Trimming removed 1 base from V and 3 bases from J, with 10 bases in between. The CDR3 nucleotides are TGTGCCAGCAGCTTAGGACTCTCCAGCTACAATGAGCAGTTCTTC. Protein: CASSLGLSSYNEQFF.

This chain joins TRBV5-1 and TRBJ2-2; a weak D match, TRBD2 (6 bases). Germline CDR1 SGHRS, CDR2 YFSETQ. V was trimmed by 1 base and J by 2 bases, leaving 12 bases between them. This CDR3 region has 16 residues. The CDR3: CASSLLPGDNTGELFF. As DNA, the CDR3 is TGCGCCAGCAGCTTGTTGCCGGGAGATAACACCGGGGAGCTGTTTTTT.

The V call is TRBV6-5, the J call TRBJ2-1, with D tentatively TRBD1 (6 bases). The CDR3 covers 12 residues. Germline CDR1 MNHEY, CDR2 SVGAGI. The CDR3 coding sequence is TGTGCGGTTCAGGGGAACTACAATGAGCAGTTCTTC. Amino acids: CAVQGNYNEQFF.

The rearrangement links TRBV4-3 to TRBJ2-5, with D maybe TRBD2 (5 bases). CDR1 is LGHNA, CDR2 YSLEER, per germline. The CDR3 totals 16 residues. V was shortened by 1 base and J by 2 bases, with 14 bases between the two germline ends. For the CDR3, the DNA is TGCGCCAGCAGCCAAGTGGCGGTCACGGGGCAAGAGACCCAGTACTTC. This codes for CASSQVAVTGQETQYF.

This chain links TRBV21-1 with TRBJ2-1; TRBD2, the D gene given by the table, was not confirmed from the DNA. TRBV21-1 is shown as a pseudogene. CDR3 length equals 19 residues. The CDR3 region has the DNA TGTGCCAGCAGCAAACAAGCCGACCTACTAGCGGGAGTAAGCAATGAGCAGTTCTTC. Its translation: CASSKQADLLAGVSNEQFF.

The chain uses TRBV5-1 and TRBJ2-5; the D is unclear. The V gene's germline CDR1 is SGHRS and CDR2 YFSETQ. Deletions cut 5 bases from V and 1 base from J, with 9 bases between. The CDR3 runs 13 residues. The CDR3 sequence is CASRQTIQETQYF. CDR3 nucleotides: TGCGCCAGCAGACAGACAATCCAAGAGACCCAGTACTTC.

V and J are TRBV27 and TRBJ2-7; possibly TRBD1 or TRBD2 for D (7 bases each). V lost 10 bases, J lost 4 bases, and 17 bases lay in between. The CDR3 loop spans 13 amino acids. Germline loops: CDR1 MNHEY, CDR2 SMNVEV (reference sequence). In DNA, the CDR3 is TGTGCCACCCGCCGCAGGGGGGGTTACGAGCAGTACTTC. This translates into CATRRRGGYEQYF.

The chain links TRBV18 to TRBJ2-1; the D gene is possibly TRBD1 (5 bases). The V and J ends lost 3 bases and 5 bases respectively, with 14 bases between them. This CDR3 is built from 15 residues. In germline, CDR1 is KGHSH, CDR2 LQKENI. The CDR3 coding sequence is TGTGCCAGCTCACCTGAGCAGGGCCTGGACAATGAGCAGTTCTTC. Translation: CASSPEQGLDNEQFF.

CDR3 in DNA: TGTGCCACCAGCAGCGGCAGGGGGCGTACTTTGGCTCAGCCCCAGCATTTT. This encodes CATSSGRGRTLAQPQHF. The J gene is TRBJ1-5, the V gene TRBV15; 8 nucleotides agree with TRBD1. With 3 bases clipped from V and 6 bases from J, the junction kept 13 bases outside the gene matches. The CDR3 is 17 amino acids. CDR1 and CDR2 (germline): LNHNV, YYDKDF (reference sequence). Based on the CDR3 plus reference TRBV15 and TRBJ1-5, the full variable domain is DAMVIQNPRYQVTQFGKPVTLSCSQTLNHNVMYWYQQKSSQAPKLLFHYYDKDFNNEADTPDNFQSRRPNTSFCFLDIRSPGLGDTAMYLCATSSGRGRTLAQPQHFGDGTRLSIL.

This clone was seen once. The chain uses TRBV28 and TRBJ1-2, with D uncertain. The CDR3 is 11 residues long. CDR1 is MDHEN and CDR2 is SYDVKM in the germline V gene. V was trimmed by 5 bases and J by 3 bases, leaving 4 bases between them. The CDR3 reads CASSVDYGYTF. The CDR3 DNA is TGTGCCAGCAGTGTTGACTATGGCTACACCTTC.

This chain connects TRBV5-1 to TRBJ2-3; 11 nucleotides agree with TRBD2. There are 15 residues in the CDR3. V was pared by 3 bases and J by 2 bases, with 2 bases of the junction left unmatched. The germline V gene has CDR1 SGHRS and CDR2 YFSETQ. This CDR3 is CASSWGLAVTDTQYF. The CDR3 bases are TGCGCCAGCAGCTGGGGACTAGCGGTCACAGATACGCAGTATTTT. The full variable domain, completed using reference TRBV5-1 and TRBJ2-3, is KAGVTQTPRYLIKTRGQQVTLSCSPISGHRSVSWYQQTPGQGLQFLFEYFSETQRNKGNFPGRFSGRQFSNSRSEMNVSTLELGDSALYLCASSWGLAVTDTQYFGPGTRLTVL.

The CDR3 sequence is CASSQTRTGSYEQYF. DNA for the CDR3: TGTGCCAGCTCACAAACTCGGACAGGGTCCTACGAGCAGTACTTC. V and J are TRBV18 and TRBJ2-7, with 8 bases aligning to TRBD1. V was pared by 4 bases and J by 1 base, with 6 bases of the junction left unmatched. From germline, CDR1 is KGHSH and CDR2 LQKENI. The CDR3 has 15 amino acids.

This clone was found a few times. The chain has TRBV27 and TRBJ2-7; D not resolved. Per the germline V gene, CDR1 is MNHEY and CDR2 is SMNVEV (reference sequence). This CDR3 comprises 15 residues. Between the trimmed V and J ends, which lost 6 bases and 3 bases, there was a span of 18 bases. The CDR3 here is CASSRTLVGVYEQYF. The CDR3 nucleotides are TGTGCCAGCAGCCGCACCTTGGTCGGAGTCTACGAGCAGTACTTC.

This clone appeared a single time. This chain joins TRBV28 and TRBJ2-1; TRBD2 matches at 9 bases. Germline CDR1 reads MDHEN; CDR2 reads SYDVKM. The CDR3 has 15 amino acids. Unmatched junction bases numbered 7, after V lost 6 bases and J lost 4 bases. The CDR3 bases are TGTGCCAGCAGGAAAAGTAGCGGGGGATACAATGAGCAGTTCTTC. This translates into CASRKSSGGYNEQFF. The whole variable domain, filled in from reference TRBV28 and TRBJ2-1, reads DVKVTQSSRYLVKRTGEKVFLECVQDMDHENMFWYRQDPGLGLRLIYFSYDVKMKEKGDIPEGYSVSREKKERFSLILESASTNQTSMYLCASRKSSGGYNEQFFGPGTRLTVL.

The chain carries TRBV19 and TRBJ2-1; D perhaps matches TRBD2 (6 bases). CDR1 LNHDA and CDR2 SQIVND come from the germline V gene (reference sequence). The V end lost 7 bases, the J end lost 7 bases, and 20 bases lay between the germline ends. CDR3 length: 15 residues. The DNA for the CDR3 is TGTGCCAGTAACGATCCGGGTAGCGGTTGGAATGAGCAGTTCTTC. The encoded protein is CASNDPGSGWNEQFF.

V gene TRBV18 combines with J gene TRBJ1-2; possibly TRBD1 for D (6 bases). CDR3 length: 18 amino acids. Germline-derived CDR1 and CDR2 are KGHSH and LQKENI. The germline V and J ends were trimmed by 2 bases and 6 bases, with 25 bases remaining between them. The CDR3 sequence: CASSPSLGAEREFDGYTF. CDR3 DNA sequence: TGTGCCAGCTCACCATCTTTGGGGGCGGAACGCGAATTCGATGGCTACACCTTC.

The CDR3 spells CASSRYRGETQYF. Here the CDR3 DNA reads TGCGCCAGCAGCCGGTACCGTGGGGAGACCCAGTACTTC. V usage is TRBV4-1 and J usage is TRBJ2-5; D unresolved. This CDR3 has 13 residues. Germline V gene sequence: CDR1 MGHRA, CDR2 YSYEKL. V lost 4 bases to trimming and J lost 5 bases, with 11 bases between them.

The genes are TRBV6-1 and TRBJ2-4, with a possible D match to TRBD2 (6 bases). The CDR3 has 16 amino acids. V gave up 2 bases and J gave up 0 bases, with 11 bases separating them. Germline lookup yields CDR1 MNHNS and CDR2 SASEGT. CDR3 in DNA: TGTGCCAGCAGTGAAATCGGGGGACTAGCCAAAAACATTCAGTACTTC. This codes for CASSEIGGLAKNIQYF.

The chain links TRBV5-6 to TRBJ2-2; 14 nucleotides match TRBD2. Germline lookup yields CDR1 SGHDT and CDR2 YYEEEE. V was clipped by 4 bases and J by 2 bases; unmatched bases: 4. The CDR3 extends over 17 amino acids. The CDR3 DNA sequence: TGTGCCAGCAGCCCGGGACTAGCGGGAGCCAACACCGGGGAGCTGTTTTTT. Residues: CASSPGLAGANTGELFF.

The chain couples TRBV13 to TRBJ2-1; 9 nucleotides align to TRBD2. The CDR3 is 16 residues long. The V gene end was trimmed by 3 bases and the J gene end by 6 bases; junction bases not matched to a gene: 9. The germline V gene encodes CDR1 PRHDT and CDR2 FYEKMQ (reference sequence). CDR3 sequence (DNA): TGTGCCAGCAGCTTTCAGGTAGCGGGAGTTCCCAATGAGCAGTTCTTC. Protein: CASSFQVAGVPNEQFF.

The V and J genes are TRBV19 and TRBJ2-4; D tentatively reads TRBD1 or TRBD2 (5 bases each). This CDR3 has 15 residues. V was pared by 6 bases and J by 0 bases, with 12 bases between. Germline V lookup: CDR1 LNHDA, CDR2 SQIVND (reference sequence). CDR3 nucleotide sequence: TGTGCCAGTAGGCCCGGGACGGGAGCCAAAAACATTCAGTACTTC. Translation gives CASRPGTGAKNIQYF.

The chain couples TRBV28 to TRBJ1-1; unclear D gene. V was clipped by 6 bases and J by 13 bases, with 21 bases between them. The germline V gene encodes CDR1 MDHEN and CDR2 SYDVKM. CDR3 length: 13 residues. The DNA of the CDR3 is TGTGCCAGCAGCTTAGTCGCGGGCCGGGGAGATTTCTTT. Encoded protein: CASSLVAGRGDFF.

The CDR3 is CATSREPGTDTQYF. The CDR3 DNA is TGTGCCACTTCGCGTGAACCGGGCACAGATACGCAGTATTTT. V gene TRBV27 combines with J gene TRBJ2-3, with D unresolved. The CDR3 spans 14 residues. Germline CDR1 and CDR2: MNHEY and SMNVEV (reference sequence). The V end lost 10 bases, the J end lost 1 base, and 15 bases lay between the germline ends.

V usage is TRBV6-5 and J usage is TRBJ1-1; D not certain. Germline CDR1 is MNHEY and CDR2 is SVGAGI. The ends were cut back, 6 bases at V and 4 bases at J, with 18 bases in the middle. CDR3 size: 15 residues. This CDR3 is CASSRPSVGITEAFF. In DNA form, the CDR3 reads TGTGCCAGCAGCCGCCCCTCAGTGGGGATCACTGAAGCTTTCTTT.

This chain links TRBV6-5 with TRBJ1-2, with 7 bases lining up with TRBD1. Germline-derived CDR1 and CDR2 are MNHEY and SVGAGI. CDR3 length equals 15 residues. V trimming: 6 bases; J trimming: 5 bases; junction bases outside the gene matches: 12. The CDR3, as DNA: TGTGCCAGCAGAGATTACGACAGGGCGGGGTATGGCTACACCTTC. Encoded protein: CASRDYDRAGYGYTF.